The rows below give T cell receptor beta chains drawn from one sample of a study of T cells in tumors after PD-1 blockade. Assay: immunoSEQ multiplex PCR; the TCRdb copy retains only in-frame clones and omits some. The sample consists of about 24,000 clones, roughly 80% of them appearing once. The sequencing used PBMCs, collected after anti-PD-1 treatment. The source is a human donor with basal cell carcinoma. Both conserved end residues are part of each CDR3. The order of the fields is CDR3 DNA, CDR3 protein, D gene, clone size, J gene, V gene. The D gene is left open where the match is weak. Size values are once, few and many counts, or a class for expanded clones, and some rows have none.

CDR3 DNA: TGTGCCAGCAGCTTTATGCGGGGGGAAGAGACCCAGTACTTC
CDR3 protein: CASSFMRGEETQYF
D gene: TRBD2
clone size: -
J gene: TRBJ2-5
V gene: TRBV11-3

CDR3 DNA: TGTGCCAGCAGCTCAGAAACAGGGGTTTGGTCTGGGGCCAACGTCCTGACTTTC
CDR3 protein: CASSSETGVWSGANVLTF
D gene: TRBD1
clone size: -
J gene: TRBJ2-6
V gene: TRBV7-6

CDR3 DNA: TGTGCCAGCAGTTCCCCTCCCCTGACGGACCTTTATGGCTACACCTTC
CDR3 protein: CASSSPPLTDLYGYTF
D gene: -
clone size: -
J gene: TRBJ1-2
V gene: TRBV27

CDR3 DNA: TGTGCCAGTAGTACTCAGGGGGAGGATGAAGCTTTCTTT
CDR3 protein: CASSTQGEDEAFF
D gene: TRBD1
clone size: -
J gene: TRBJ1-1
V gene: TRBV19

CDR3 DNA: TGTGCCAGCAGGAAGACAGGGACGAACACCGGGGAGCTGTTTTTT
CDR3 protein: CASRKTGTNTGELFF
D gene: TRBD1
clone size: -
J gene: TRBJ2-2
V gene: TRBV5-6

CDR3 DNA: TGTGCCAGCAGCCAAGGTGACACCGGCGGGGAGCTGTTTTTT
CDR3 protein: CASSQGDTGGELFF
D gene: -
clone size: few
J gene: TRBJ2-2
V gene: TRBV3-1/TRBV3-2

CDR3 DNA: TGTGCCAGCAGCGTAGGGGGCACAGATACGCAGTATTTT
CDR3 protein: CASSVGGTDTQYF
D gene: -
clone size: few
J gene: TRBJ2-3
V gene: TRBV9

CDR3 DNA: TGTGCCAGCAGTCAGTCTTGGGACGGCTACGAGCAGTACTTC
CDR3 protein: CASSQSWDGYEQYF
D gene: -
clone size: -
J gene: TRBJ2-7
V gene: TRBV6-5

CDR3 DNA: TGTGCCAGCAGCCAAGGACTATTCCAGGGAACTGGAAACACCATATATTTT
CDR3 protein: CASSQGLFQGTGNTIYF
D gene: -
clone size: -
J gene: TRBJ1-3
V gene: TRBV4-2

CDR3 DNA: TGTGCCAGCAGCGAACCCTTCGACAGGACGCACTATGGCTACACCTTC
CDR3 protein: CASSEPFDRTHYGYTF
D gene: -
clone size: -
J gene: TRBJ1-2
V gene: TRBV9

CDR3 DNA: TGTGCCAGCAGCGTGGGGACAGGTAGCTCTGGGGCCAACGTCCTGACTTTC
CDR3 protein: CASSVGTGSSGANVLTF
D gene: TRBD1
clone size: once
J gene: TRBJ2-6
V gene: TRBV9

CDR3 DNA: TGTGCCAGTAGTACCTTAGGGACGGGAAACAATGAGCAGTTCTTC
CDR3 protein: CASSTLGTGNNEQFF
D gene: -
clone size: -
J gene: TRBJ2-1
V gene: TRBV19

CDR3 DNA: TGTGCCAGCAGCTTTCGGGACCTCACAGATACGCAGTATTTT
CDR3 protein: CASSFRDLTDTQYF
D gene: -
clone size: -
J gene: TRBJ2-3
V gene: TRBV7-3

CDR3 DNA: TGCGCCAGCAGCCAGTCCGGGACGAACTATGGCTACACCTTC
CDR3 protein: CASSQSGTNYGYTF
D gene: -
clone size: few
J gene: TRBJ1-2
V gene: TRBV4-1

CDR3 DNA: TGCGCCAGCAGTGAGGAAACGAAAGCTTTCTTT
CDR3 protein: CASSEETKAFF
D gene: -
clone size: -
J gene: TRBJ1-1
V gene: TRBV10-2

CDR3 DNA: TGTGCCTGGAGTGGGGGGAGGGAGCGGGACGAGCAGTACTTC
CDR3 protein: CAWSGGRERDEQYF
D gene: TRBD2
clone size: -
J gene: TRBJ2-7
V gene: TRBV30

CDR3 DNA: TGTGCCAGCGGGGAGAGGTCGAGGACTGAAGCTTTCTTT
CDR3 protein: CASGERSRTEAFF
D gene: -
clone size: -
J gene: TRBJ1-1
V gene: TRBV19

CDR3 DNA: TGTGCCAGCAGCCCCTCCGGGACAGGGGGGAGAGACAGCTATGGCTACACCTTC
CDR3 protein: CASSPSGTGGRDSYGYTF
D gene: TRBD1
clone size: -
J gene: TRBJ1-2
V gene: TRBV3-1/TRBV3-2

CDR3 DNA: TGTGCCAGCAGCCCCCGGGACAGGGGCGGTGGCTACACCTTC
CDR3 protein: CASSPRDRGGGYTF
D gene: TRBD1
clone size: -
J gene: TRBJ1-2
V gene: TRBV3-1/TRBV3-2

CDR3 DNA: TGTGCCAGTAGTATAGGAGACAGCTCTGGGGCCAACGTCCTGACTTTC
CDR3 protein: CASSIGDSSGANVLTF
D gene: -
clone size: -
J gene: TRBJ2-6
V gene: TRBV19

CDR3 DNA: TGTGCCAGCAGCCCCACTTGGGTTGACGGCTACACCTTC
CDR3 protein: CASSPTWVDGYTF
D gene: -
clone size: -
J gene: TRBJ1-2
V gene: TRBV7-9

CDR3 DNA: TGTGCCAGCAGCTCCGCGATGGGGAGTCTCGGAAACACCATATATTTT
CDR3 protein: CASSSAMGSLGNTIYF
D gene: -
clone size: -
J gene: TRBJ1-3
V gene: TRBV7-6

CDR3 DNA: TGCGCCAGCAGCTTGGCCGGAGGCAACGAAAACATTCAGTACTTC
CDR3 protein: CASSLAGGNENIQYF
D gene: -
clone size: -
J gene: TRBJ2-4
V gene: TRBV5-1

CDR3 DNA: TGTGCCAGCAGCTTGCCTAGCGGGGGGACCTTAGCCAAAAACATTCAGTACTTC
CDR3 protein: CASSLPSGGTLAKNIQYF
D gene: TRBD2
clone size: -
J gene: TRBJ2-4
V gene: TRBV5-6

CDR3 DNA: TGCGCCAGCAGCTGGGGGGCCGGAACAGCCACAGATACGCAGTATTTT
CDR3 protein: CASSWGAGTATDTQYF
D gene: -
clone size: -
J gene: TRBJ2-3
V gene: TRBV5-1

CDR3 DNA: TGTGCCAGCTCACCATTACAAGGACAGGGGGCCAGTGGCTACACCTTC
CDR3 protein: CASSPLQGQGASGYTF
D gene: TRBD1
clone size: -
J gene: TRBJ1-2
V gene: TRBV18

CDR3 DNA: TGTGCCAGCAGCGTCGACAGGAATCAGCCCCAGCATTTT
CDR3 protein: CASSVDRNQPQHF
D gene: -
clone size: -
J gene: TRBJ1-5
V gene: TRBV7-2

CDR3 DNA: TGCGCCAGCAGCCCACAAGGGACACCTCAAGAGACCCAGTACTTC
CDR3 protein: CASSPQGTPQETQYF
D gene: -
clone size: -
J gene: TRBJ2-5
V gene: TRBV5-1

CDR3 DNA: TGTGCCAGCAGCTTAAGCGGGGGGGCTTACAATGAGCAGTTCTTC
CDR3 protein: CASSLSGGAYNEQFF
D gene: TRBD2
clone size: -
J gene: TRBJ2-1
V gene: TRBV13

CDR3 DNA: TGTGCCAGCAGTGAGAGAAGAGGGTTCATATCTGGCAATCAGCCCCAGCATTTT
CDR3 protein: CASSERRGFISGNQPQHF
D gene: -
clone size: -
J gene: TRBJ1-5
V gene: TRBV6-1

CDR3 DNA: TGTGCCAGCAGCCACGACAGGGCTCAAGAGACCCAGTACTTC
CDR3 protein: CASSHDRAQETQYF
D gene: TRBD1
clone size: -
J gene: TRBJ2-5
V gene: TRBV6-5

CDR3 DNA: TGTGCCAGCAGCTTTGACCTAGCGGGGGGGCCAGGTGAGACCCAGTACTTC
CDR3 protein: CASSFDLAGGPGETQYF
D gene: TRBD2
clone size: -
J gene: TRBJ2-5
V gene: TRBV7-9

CDR3 DNA: TGTGCCAGGAATACCGATATTGGCTCCTATAATTCACCCCTCCACTTT
CDR3 protein: CARNTDIGSYNSPLHF
D gene: -
clone size: -
J gene: TRBJ1-6
V gene: TRBV2

CDR3 DNA: TGCGCCAGCAGCCCTACCTGGGAGGAGAATTCACCCCTCCACTTT
CDR3 protein: CASSPTWEENSPLHF
D gene: -
clone size: -
J gene: TRBJ1-6
V gene: TRBV4-1